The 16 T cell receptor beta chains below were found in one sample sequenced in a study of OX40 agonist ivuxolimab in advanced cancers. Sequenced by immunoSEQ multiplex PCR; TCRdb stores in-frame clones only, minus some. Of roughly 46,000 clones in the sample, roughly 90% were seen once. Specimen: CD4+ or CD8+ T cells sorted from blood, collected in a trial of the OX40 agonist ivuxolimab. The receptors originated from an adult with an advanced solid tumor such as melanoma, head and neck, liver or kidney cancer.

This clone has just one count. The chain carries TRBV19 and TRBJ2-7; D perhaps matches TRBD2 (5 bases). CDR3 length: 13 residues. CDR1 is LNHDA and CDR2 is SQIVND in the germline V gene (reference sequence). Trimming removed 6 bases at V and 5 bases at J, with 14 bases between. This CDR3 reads CASSPAWENEQYF. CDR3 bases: TGTGCCAGTAGCCCCGCCTGGGAGAACGAGCAGTACTTC.

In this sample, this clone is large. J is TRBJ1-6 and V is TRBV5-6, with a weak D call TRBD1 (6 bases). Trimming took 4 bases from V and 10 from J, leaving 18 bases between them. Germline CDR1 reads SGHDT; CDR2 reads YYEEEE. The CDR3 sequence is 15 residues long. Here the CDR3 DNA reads TGTGCCAGCAGCGCGTTACAGGGCGGATTGTCACCCCTCCACTTT. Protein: CASSALQGGLSPLHF.

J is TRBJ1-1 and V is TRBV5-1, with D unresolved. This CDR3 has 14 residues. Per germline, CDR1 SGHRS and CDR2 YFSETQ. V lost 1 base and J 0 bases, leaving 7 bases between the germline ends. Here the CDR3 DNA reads TGCGCCAGCAGCTTGCGGCACATGAACACTGAAGCTTTCTTT. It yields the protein CASSLRHMNTEAFF.

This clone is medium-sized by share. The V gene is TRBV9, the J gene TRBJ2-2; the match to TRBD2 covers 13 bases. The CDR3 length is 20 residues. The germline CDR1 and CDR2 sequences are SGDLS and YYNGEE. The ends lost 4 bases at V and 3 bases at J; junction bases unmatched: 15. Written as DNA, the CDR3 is TGTGCCAGCAGCATACGGACTAGCGGGGGTTCAACCCAGGACACCGGGGAGCTGTTTTTT. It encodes CASSIRTSGGSTQDTGELFF.

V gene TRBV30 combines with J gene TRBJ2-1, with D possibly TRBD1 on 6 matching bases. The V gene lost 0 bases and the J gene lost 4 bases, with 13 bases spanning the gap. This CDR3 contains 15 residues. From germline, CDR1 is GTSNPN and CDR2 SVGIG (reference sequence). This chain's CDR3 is CAWSVAEDRYNEQFF. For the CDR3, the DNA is TGTGCCTGGAGTGTAGCCGAGGACAGATACAATGAGCAGTTCTTC.

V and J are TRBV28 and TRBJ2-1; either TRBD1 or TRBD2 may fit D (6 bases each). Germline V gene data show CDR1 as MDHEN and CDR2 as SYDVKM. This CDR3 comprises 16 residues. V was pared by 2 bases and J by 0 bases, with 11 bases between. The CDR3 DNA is TGTGCCAGCAGTTTAATAGCGGACAGCTCCTACAATGAGCAGTTCTTC. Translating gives CASSLIADSSYNEQFF.

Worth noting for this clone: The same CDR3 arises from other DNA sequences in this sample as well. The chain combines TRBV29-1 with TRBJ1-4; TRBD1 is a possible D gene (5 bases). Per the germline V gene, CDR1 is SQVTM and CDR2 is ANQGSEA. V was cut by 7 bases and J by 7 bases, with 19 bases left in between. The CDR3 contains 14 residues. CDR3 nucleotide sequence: TGCAGCGGGGGGGGAGTAGACCGGGGTGAAAAACTGTTTTTT. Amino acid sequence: CSGGGVDRGEKLFF.

The CDR3 reads CASSQPTSGATGELFF. The DNA of the CDR3 is TGTGCCAGCAGCCAACCAACTAGCGGAGCCACCGGGGAGCTGTTTTTT. The V call is TRBV4-2, the J call TRBJ2-2, with TRBD2 matching 8 bases. Per germline, CDR1 LGHNA and CDR2 YNFKEQ. Trimming at V came to 2 bases and at J to 4 bases, leaving 6 bases not matched to a gene. This CDR3 region has 16 residues.

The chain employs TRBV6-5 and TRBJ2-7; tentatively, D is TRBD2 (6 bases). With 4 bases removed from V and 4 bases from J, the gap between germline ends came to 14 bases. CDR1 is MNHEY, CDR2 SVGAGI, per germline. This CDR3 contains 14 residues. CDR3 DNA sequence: TGTGCCAGCAGTTCTGAGCGGGTTGGATACGAGCAGTACTTC. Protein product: CASSSERVGYEQYF.

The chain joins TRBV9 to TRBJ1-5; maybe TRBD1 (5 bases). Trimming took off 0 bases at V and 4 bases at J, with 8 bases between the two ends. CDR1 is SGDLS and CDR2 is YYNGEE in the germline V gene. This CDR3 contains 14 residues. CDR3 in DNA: TGTGCCAGCAGCGTAGAAGGGGTAAATCAGCCCCAGCATTTT. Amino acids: CASSVEGVNQPQHF.

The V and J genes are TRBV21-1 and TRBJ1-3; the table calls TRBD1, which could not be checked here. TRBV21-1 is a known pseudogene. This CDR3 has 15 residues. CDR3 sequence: CAIQGSVSSGNTIYF. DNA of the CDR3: TGTGCCATACAGGGCTCTGTGTCTTCTGGAAACACCATATATTTT.

The CDR3 region has the DNA TGTGCCAGCAGCTCCATTCTTGGACCCGGGGAGCTGTTTTTT. Translating gives CASSSILGPGELFF. The V call is TRBV7-2, the J call TRBJ2-2; D gene ambiguous. The CDR3 has 14 residues. V was trimmed by 4 bases and J by 6 bases, leaving 12 bases between them. Germline CDR1 and CDR2: SGHTA and FQGNSA.

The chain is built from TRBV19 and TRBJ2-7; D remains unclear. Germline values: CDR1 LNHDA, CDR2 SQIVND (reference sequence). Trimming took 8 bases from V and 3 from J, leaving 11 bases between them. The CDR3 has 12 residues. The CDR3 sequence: CASSFNGYEQYF. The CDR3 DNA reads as TGTGCCAGTTCGTTTAACGGCTACGAGCAGTACTTC.

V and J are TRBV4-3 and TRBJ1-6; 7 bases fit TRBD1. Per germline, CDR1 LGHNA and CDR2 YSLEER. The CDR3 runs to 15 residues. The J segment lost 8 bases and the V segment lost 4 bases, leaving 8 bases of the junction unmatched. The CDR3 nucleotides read TGCGCCAGCAGCCCTCAGACAGGGACCCATTCACCCCTCCACTTT. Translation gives CASSPQTGTHSPLHF.

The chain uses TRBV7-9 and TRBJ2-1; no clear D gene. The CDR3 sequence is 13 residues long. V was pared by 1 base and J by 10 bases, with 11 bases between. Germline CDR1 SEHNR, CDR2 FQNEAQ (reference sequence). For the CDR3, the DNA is TGTGCCAGCAGCTTAGACCTTATACCGGAGCAGTTCTTC. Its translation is CASSLDLIPEQFF.

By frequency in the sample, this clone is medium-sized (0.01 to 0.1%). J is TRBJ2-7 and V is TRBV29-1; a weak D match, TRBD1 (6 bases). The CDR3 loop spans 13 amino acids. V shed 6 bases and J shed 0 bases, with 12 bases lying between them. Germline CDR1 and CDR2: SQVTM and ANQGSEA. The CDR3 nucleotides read TGCAGCGTCAGCAGGGACAACTCCTACGAGCAGTACTTC. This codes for CSVSRDNSYEQYF.